Below, 18 T cell receptor beta chains from the same sample are listed, as sequenced in a study of T cell repertoires in cytomegalovirus infection. TCRdb re-analysed the reads in MiXCR, keeping a single row per CDR3 protein. The data show approximately 140,000 distinct CDR3 sequences, with under 8% seen just once and about 20% held by the top ten. Sequencing was done on a sample of PBMCs. Source of these receptors: a human donor in good health (CMV status not recorded). Some clones in this sample may be carry-over from other donors' samples.

The chain employs TRBV5-6 and TRBJ2-7; D uncertain. The CDR3 spans 14 residues. Germline CDR1 reads SGHDT; CDR2 reads YYEEEE. The V end lost 2 bases, the J end lost 0 bases, and 9 bases lay between the germline ends. The CDR3 spells CASSLSTLSYEQYF. The CDR3 DNA reads TGTGCCAGCAGCTTATCGACACTCTCCTACGAGCAGTACTTC.

The chain links TRBV10-3 to TRBJ1-6; D gene unclear. Trimming pared 4 bases from V and 7 bases from J, leaving 8 bases between. Germline V lookup: CDR1 ENHRY, CDR2 SYGVKD. The length of the CDR3 is 13 residues. The CDR3 region has the DNA TGTGCCATCAGTGGGGCCAACAATTCACCCCTCCACTTT. Translating it yields CAISGANNSPLHF.

This clonotype has ten or more counts. This rearrangement joins TRBV2 to TRBJ2-5; 8 bases match TRBD2. CDR1 is SNHLY and CDR2 is FYNNEI in the germline V gene. The V gene end was trimmed by 6 bases and the J gene end by 3 bases; junction bases not matched to a gene: 6. This CDR3 is 14 amino acids long. The CDR3 loop is CASRTLSGEETQYF. CDR3 sequence (DNA): TGTGCCAGCAGGACACTTAGCGGGGAAGAGACCCAGTACTTC.

The rearrangement joins TRBV29-1 to TRBJ1-2; D remains unclear. V was pared by 8 bases and J by 7 bases, with 23 bases between. The CDR3 loop spans 14 amino acids. Germline CDR1 reads SQVTM; CDR2 reads ANQGSEA. CDR3 nucleotide sequence: TGCAGCATCACGGCGGAACTCACCTCACTTGGCTACACCTTC. This translates into CSITAELTSLGYTF.

This clonotype was recorded at least ten times. The V gene is TRBV10-3, the J gene TRBJ2-5; D remains ambiguous. CDR3 length equals 14 residues. Germline V gene lookup returns CDR1 ENHRY and CDR2 SYGVKD. V lost 0 bases, J lost 4 bases, and 9 bases lay in between. This chain's CDR3 is CAISESAVLETQYF. The CDR3 DNA sequence: TGTGCCATCAGTGAGTCGGCCGTCTTAGAGACCCAGTACTTC.

This clonotype was detected many times. CDR3 sequence (DNA): TGTGCCAGCAGCTCGATGGGCTTACAAGAGACCCAGTACTTC. This translates into CASSSMGLQETQYF. The chain carries TRBV5-5 and TRBJ2-5; D call uncertain. The germline V gene encodes CDR1 SGHKS and CDR2 YYEKEE (reference sequence). Trimming took 3 bases from V and 2 from J, leaving 11 bases between them. CDR3 length: 14 amino acids.

In its sample, this clonotype was seen many times. The chain couples TRBV7-8 to TRBJ1-3, with no clear D. Trimming left V 3 bases short and J 4 bases short, with 1 base between. There are 11 residues in the CDR3. Germline V lookup: CDR1 SGHVS, CDR2 FQNEAQ. The CDR3 DNA sequence: TGTGCCAGCAGCTTGGGAAACACCATATATTTT. The encoded protein is CASSLGNTIYF.

This clonotype came up many times. The gene calls are TRBV19 and TRBJ1-5, with a possible D match to TRBD1 (5 bases). The CDR3 has 15 residues. The V end was cut by 6 bases, the J end by 7 bases, with 19 bases between. Germline V CDR1 and CDR2: LNHDA, SQIVND (reference sequence). The CDR3 here is CASRPLIRGWQPQHF. The CDR3 region has the DNA TGTGCCAGTAGGCCCCTGATCCGGGGCTGGCAGCCCCAGCATTTT.

This clonotype occurred many times. The chain uses TRBV7-3 and TRBJ1-6; no clear D gene. Trimming stripped 2 bases from V and 8 bases from J, with 10 bases between. The CDR3 spans 14 residues. Germline V gene lookup returns CDR1 SGHTA and CDR2 FQGTGA. The CDR3 DNA follows: TGTGCCAGCAGCTTAGGACGGGAAGATTCACCCCTCCACTTT. Translated: CASSLGREDSPLHF.

This clonotype was counted only a few times. The chain combines TRBV27 with TRBJ2-5; D unclear. The length of the CDR3 is 13 residues. CDR1 and CDR2 (germline): MNHEY, SMNVEV (reference sequence). Trimming cost V 6 bases and J 0 bases, with 8 bases left between them. The CDR3 region has the DNA TGTGCCAGCAGCCCCCGTTACCAAGAGACCCAGTACTTC. Protein: CASSPRYQETQYF.

This clonotype has just a few counts. The J gene is TRBJ1-1, the V gene TRBV29-1; D remains ambiguous. CDR1 SQVTM and CDR2 ANQGSEA come from the germline V gene. The CDR3 is 13 residues long. Trimming took off 3 bases at V and 2 bases at J, with 10 bases between the two ends. DNA for the CDR3: TGCAGCGTTGATTCTAAGGTTAACACTGAAGCTTTCTTT. Encoded protein: CSVDSKVNTEAFF.

This clonotype was detected ten times or more. This chain links TRBV15 with TRBJ2-5; TRBD1 matches 10 bases. Germline V lookup: CDR1 LNHNV, CDR2 YYDKDF (reference sequence). This CDR3 comprises 15 residues. The V gene end was trimmed by 5 bases and the J gene end by 3 bases; junction bases not matched to a gene: 6. The CDR3 DNA is TGTGCCACCAGCGACCGGGACAGGGGAAAAGAGACCCAGTACTTC. Translation gives CATSDRDRGKETQYF.

There are a few counts of this clonotype. The chain is built from TRBV10-3 and TRBJ2-1; D remains unclear. V dropped 2 bases and J dropped 5 bases, with 7 bases sitting between them. This CDR3 has 13 amino acids. Germline CDR1 reads ENHRY; CDR2 reads SYGVKD. Written as DNA, the CDR3 is TGTGCCATCAGTGAGCGTCGAGACAATGAGCAGTTCTTC. Translation: CAISERRDNEQFF.

This clonotype has a count of ten or more. The J gene is TRBJ2-7, the V gene TRBV14; D may correspond to TRBD1 or TRBD2 (5 bases each). The CDR3 loop spans 16 amino acids. Germline V CDR1 and CDR2: SGHDN, FVKESK. Trimming pared 0 bases from V and 0 bases from J, leaving 12 bases between. CDR3 amino acids: CASSQDEGTHSYEQYF. The CDR3 region has the DNA TGTGCCAGCAGCCAAGATGAAGGGACCCACTCCTACGAGCAGTACTTC.

This chain joins TRBV20-1 and TRBJ1-2; maybe TRBD1 (6 bases). Per germline, CDR1 DFQATT and CDR2 SNEGSKA (reference sequence). Trimming shortened V by 0 bases and J by 0 bases, and 8 bases separated the two germline ends. This CDR3 contains 14 residues. This chain's CDR3 is CSARETGANYGYTF. CDR3 nucleotides: TGCAGTGCTAGAGAGACAGGAGCTAACTATGGCTACACCTTC.

This clonotype appeared many times. This chain links TRBV20-1 with TRBJ2-5; 7 bases line up with TRBD2. CDR3 length: 14 amino acids. The germline V gene encodes CDR1 DFQATT and CDR2 SNEGSKA (reference sequence). Trimming at V came to 3 bases and at J to 6 bases, leaving 10 bases not matched to a gene. As DNA, the CDR3 is TGCAGTGCTAGCCCACTAGCGCGGGGGAAGACCCAGTACTTC. Its translation is CSASPLARGKTQYF.

The rearrangement joins TRBV7-2 to TRBJ2-3, with D hard to call. CDR1 SGHTA and CDR2 FQGNSA come from the germline V gene. V dropped 5 bases and J dropped 4 bases, with 22 bases sitting between them. The CDR3 contains 17 residues. In DNA, the CDR3 is TGTGCCAGCAGCCAGACCTCTACCGGCGGCTTCGCAGATACGCAGTATTTT. The encoded protein is CASSQTSTGGFADTQYF.

J is TRBJ1-1 and V is TRBV7-9; D not resolved. This CDR3 has 14 amino acids. The germline CDR1 and CDR2 sequences are SEHNR and FQNEAQ (reference sequence). Trimming took 5 bases from V and 4 from J, leaving 14 bases between them. The CDR3 region has the DNA TGTGCCAGCAGCCCCGGGCCGAGTGGCACTGAAGCTTTCTTT. Amino acids: CASSPGPSGTEAFF. Full variable domain (outside the CDR3, taken from reference TRBV7-9 and TRBJ1-1): DTGVSQNPRHKITKRGQNVTFRCDPISEHNRLYWYRQTLGQGPEFLTYFQNEAQLEKSRLLSDRFSAERPKGSFSTLEIQRTEQGDSAMYLCASSPGPSGTEAFFGQGTRLTVV.